The rows below give T cell receptor beta chains drawn from one sample of a study of blood T cell repertoires in COVID-19. Profiled with immunoSEQ multiplex PCR; TCRdb holds only in-frame clones, not every one. The table shows 12,000 or so clones, with 75% to 90% occurring only once. The specimen was peripheral blood. The receptors here all came from a human donor in a cohort sampled during active COVID-19. CDR3s include the opening cysteine and the closing phenylalanine or tryptophan. D genes are given only for firm matches. Where a row states a size, it is once, few, many or the class of an expanded clone; other rows omit it.

v_gene: TRBV12-3/TRBV12-4; d_gene: .; j_gene: TRBJ2-7; abundance: .; CDR3nt: TGTGCCAGCAGTCGCGGTAACGAGCAGTACTTC; CDR3aa: CASSRGNEQYF
v_gene: TRBV27; d_gene: TRBD1; j_gene: TRBJ2-7; abundance: .; CDR3nt: TGTGCCAGCAGAGAACAGGGGTTCTACGAGCAGTACTTC; CDR3aa: CASREQGFYEQYF
v_gene: TRBV21-1; d_gene: .; j_gene: TRBJ2-7; abundance: once; CDR3nt: TGTGCCAGCAGCAAACACTACGAGCAGTACTTC; CDR3aa: CASSKHYEQYF
v_gene: TRBV21-1; d_gene: .; j_gene: TRBJ1-5; abundance: .; CDR3nt: TGTGCCAGCAGCGCCCGATCCGGACAGGGCAATCAGCCCCAGCATTTT; CDR3aa: CASSARSGQGNQPQHF
v_gene: TRBV28; d_gene: TRBD1; j_gene: TRBJ1-2; abundance: .; CDR3nt: TGTGCCAGCAGCTTTCATCGCGACAGGGACTACTATGGCTACACCTTC; CDR3aa: CASSFHRDRDYYGYTF
v_gene: TRBV6-6; d_gene: .; j_gene: TRBJ2-7; abundance: .; CDR3nt: TGTGCCAGCAGAGAGACGGGACACCGCTACGAGCAGTACTTC; CDR3aa: CASRETGHRYEQYF
v_gene: TRBV29-1; d_gene: .; j_gene: TRBJ2-3; abundance: .; CDR3nt: TGCAGCGTTGGGGTCGGGAGTACGACAGATACGCAGTATTTT; CDR3aa: CSVGVGSTTDTQYF
v_gene: TRBV7-9; d_gene: TRBD1; j_gene: TRBJ1-2; abundance: once; CDR3nt: TGTGCCAGCGGGACAGAGTATAACTATGGCTACACCTTC; CDR3aa: CASGTEYNYGYTF
v_gene: TRBV2; d_gene: TRBD2; j_gene: TRBJ2-2; abundance: .; CDR3nt: TGTGCCAGCAGGGTGACGGGAGGTTCGAACACCGGGGAGCTGTTTTTT; CDR3aa: CASRVTGGSNTGELFF
v_gene: TRBV19; d_gene: .; j_gene: TRBJ2-5; abundance: .; CDR3nt: TGTGCCAGTAACCCGGGCGGGGCGCCAGAGACCCAGTACTTC; CDR3aa: CASNPGGAPETQYF
v_gene: TRBV7-2; d_gene: .; j_gene: TRBJ2-7; abundance: .; CDR3nt: TGTGCCAGCAGCCCCTATCGGGCCTACGAGCAGTACTTC; CDR3aa: CASSPYRAYEQYF
v_gene: TRBV6-6; d_gene: .; j_gene: TRBJ1-4; abundance: .; CDR3nt: TGTGCCAGCAAGGGAACGGGGGGCGATGAAAAACTGTTTTTT; CDR3aa: CASKGTGGDEKLFF
v_gene: TRBV28; d_gene: TRBD1; j_gene: TRBJ2-1; abundance: once; CDR3nt: TGTGCCAGCAGTTCGAACAGGGGGCGCAATGAGCAGTTCTTC; CDR3aa: CASSSNRGRNEQFF
v_gene: TRBV15; d_gene: .; j_gene: TRBJ2-2; abundance: .; CDR3nt: TGTGCCACCAGCAGAGAGGACAGACACACCGGGGAGCTGTTTTTT; CDR3aa: CATSREDRHTGELFF
v_gene: TRBV6-2/TRBV6-3; d_gene: .; j_gene: TRBJ2-5; abundance: .; CDR3nt: TGTGCCAGCAGTTCCCCCTCGCGGGAAGAGACCCAGTACTTC; CDR3aa: CASSSPSREETQYF
v_gene: TRBV6-1; d_gene: .; j_gene: TRBJ1-3; abundance: .; CDR3nt: TGTGCCAGCAGTGAAGGACACTCTGGAAACACCATATATTTT; CDR3aa: CASSEGHSGNTIYF
v_gene: TRBV7-3; d_gene: TRBD2; j_gene: TRBJ2-1; abundance: .; CDR3nt: TGTGCCAGCAGCTTAACTTCCCGCGGGGGACGGTCGGCGTTCTTC; CDR3aa: CASSLTSRGGRSAFF